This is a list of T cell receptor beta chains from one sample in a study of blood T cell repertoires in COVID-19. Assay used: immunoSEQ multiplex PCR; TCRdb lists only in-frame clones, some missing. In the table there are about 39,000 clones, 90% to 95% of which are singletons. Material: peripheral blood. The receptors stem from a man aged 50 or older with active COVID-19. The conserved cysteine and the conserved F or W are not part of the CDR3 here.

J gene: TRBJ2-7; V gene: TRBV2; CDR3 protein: ASTDLGTVHINSYEQY
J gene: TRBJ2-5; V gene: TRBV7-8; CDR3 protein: ASTSGLAEETQY
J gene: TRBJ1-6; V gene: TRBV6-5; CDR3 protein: ASKDSYNSPLH
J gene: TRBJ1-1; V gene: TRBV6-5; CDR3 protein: ASRWGPEAF
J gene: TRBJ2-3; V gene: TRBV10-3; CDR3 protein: AISDSGGRASDTQY
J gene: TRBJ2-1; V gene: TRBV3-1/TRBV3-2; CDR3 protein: ASSQDGRRSSYNEQF
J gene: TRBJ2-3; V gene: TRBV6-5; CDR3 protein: ASTSPREWTDTQY
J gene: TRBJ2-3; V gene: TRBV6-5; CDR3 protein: ASSRTDTQY
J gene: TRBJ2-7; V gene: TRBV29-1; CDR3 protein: SASGTGYGEQY
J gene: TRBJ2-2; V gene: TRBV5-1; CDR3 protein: ASHGGLNTGELF
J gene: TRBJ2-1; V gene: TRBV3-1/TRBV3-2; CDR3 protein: ASSQATRSYNEQF
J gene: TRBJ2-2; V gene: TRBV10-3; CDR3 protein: AISGLAGVAGELF
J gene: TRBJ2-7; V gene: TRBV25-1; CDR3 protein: ASSSYRGQY
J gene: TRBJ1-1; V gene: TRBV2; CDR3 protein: ASRDRGNTEAF
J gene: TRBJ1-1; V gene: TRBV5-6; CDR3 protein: ASSGGQGAWAEAF
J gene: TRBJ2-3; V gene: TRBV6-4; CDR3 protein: ASSPSGGAADTQY
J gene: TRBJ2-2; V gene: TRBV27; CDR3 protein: ASRKGRNTGELF
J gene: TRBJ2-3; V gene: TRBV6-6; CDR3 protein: ASRLAGPTDTQY
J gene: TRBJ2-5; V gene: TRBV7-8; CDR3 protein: ASSLLAGTQETQY
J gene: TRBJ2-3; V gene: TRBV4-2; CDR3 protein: ASSGASGRGEDTQY
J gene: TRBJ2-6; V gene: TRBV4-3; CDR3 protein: ASSQEVGVANVLT
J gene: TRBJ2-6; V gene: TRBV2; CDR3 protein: ASSGTFGTPISSGANVLT
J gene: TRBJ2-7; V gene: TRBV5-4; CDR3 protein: ASSLGLAGDEQY
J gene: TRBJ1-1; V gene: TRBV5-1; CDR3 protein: ASSTGLRVTEAF
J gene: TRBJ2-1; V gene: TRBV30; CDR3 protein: AWSASGLAAYNEQF
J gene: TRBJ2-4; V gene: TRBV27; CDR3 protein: ASSLRTGGKNIQY
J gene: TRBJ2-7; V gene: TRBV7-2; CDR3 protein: ASSSGVGEQY
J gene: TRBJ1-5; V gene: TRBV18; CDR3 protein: ASSPPQGQPQH
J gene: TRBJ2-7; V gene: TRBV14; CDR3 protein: ASSRSGSSYEQY
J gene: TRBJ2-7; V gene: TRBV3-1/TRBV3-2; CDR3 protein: ASSLGRYEQY
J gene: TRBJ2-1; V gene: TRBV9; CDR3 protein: ASSAGLAGGPRNEQF
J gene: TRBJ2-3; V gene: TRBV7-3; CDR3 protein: ASSLWDSGPDTQY
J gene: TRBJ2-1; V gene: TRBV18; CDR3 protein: ASSPGLVDEQF
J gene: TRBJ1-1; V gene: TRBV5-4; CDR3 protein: ASSAGQGALNTEAF
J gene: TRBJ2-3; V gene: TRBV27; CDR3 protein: ASSFCGGETTDTQY
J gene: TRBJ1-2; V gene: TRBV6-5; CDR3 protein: ASSNRGSNGYT
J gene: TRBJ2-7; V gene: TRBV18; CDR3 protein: ASSRTGGADSYEQY
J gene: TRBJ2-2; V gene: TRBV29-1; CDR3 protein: SVDKGLAGTGELF
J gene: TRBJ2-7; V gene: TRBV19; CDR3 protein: ASTAKGLAGSYEQY
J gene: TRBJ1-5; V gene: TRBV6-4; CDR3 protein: ASSDSGPRDSHQPQH
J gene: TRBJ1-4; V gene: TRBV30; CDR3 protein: AWSGGLGEKLF
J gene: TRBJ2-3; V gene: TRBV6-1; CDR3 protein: ASSEGGDTQY
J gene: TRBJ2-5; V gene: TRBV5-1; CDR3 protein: ASSPGTLGGTQY
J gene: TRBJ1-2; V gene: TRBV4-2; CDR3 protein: ASSQGTAGGGYT
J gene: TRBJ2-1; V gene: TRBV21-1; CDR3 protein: ASSARDSRKYNEQF
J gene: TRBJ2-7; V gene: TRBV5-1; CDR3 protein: ASSLKSFGYEQY
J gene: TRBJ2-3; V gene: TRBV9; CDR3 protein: ASSPSGLKGDTQY
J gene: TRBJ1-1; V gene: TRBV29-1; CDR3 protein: SVALGGNTEAF
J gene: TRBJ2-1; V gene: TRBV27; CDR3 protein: ASSLGGTILFHEQF
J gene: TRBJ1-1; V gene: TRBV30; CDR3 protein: AWNGENTEAF
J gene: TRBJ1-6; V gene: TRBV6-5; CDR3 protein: ASSIQGSGVSPLH